This T cell receptor beta chain was identified during a study of blood T cell repertoires in COVID-19. Study-level background: COVID-19 samples from acute and convalescent phases originated in the United States, Italy and Spain. T cells, B-cell-depleted T cells, or PBMCs provided the cDNA or gDNA that served as material.

The length of the CDR3 is 14 residues. V lost 8 bases and J lost 5, with 16 bases in between. Germline V CDR1 and CDR2: WSHSY, SAAADI. The method was immunoSEQ multiplex PCR; TCRdb's version includes in-frame clones alone and lacks a portion of them. In the table there are approximately 240,000 clones, around 80% of which are singletons. This chain uses TRBV10-2 with TRBJ2-1; no definite D call. This sequence originates from a woman aged 35 to 49 who had recovered from COVID-19. The sequencing input was peripheral blood. The CDR3 reads CASRGANQHNEQFF. CDR3 nucleotide sequence: TGCGCCAGCCGAGGAGCGAACCAACACAATGAGCAGTTCTTC.